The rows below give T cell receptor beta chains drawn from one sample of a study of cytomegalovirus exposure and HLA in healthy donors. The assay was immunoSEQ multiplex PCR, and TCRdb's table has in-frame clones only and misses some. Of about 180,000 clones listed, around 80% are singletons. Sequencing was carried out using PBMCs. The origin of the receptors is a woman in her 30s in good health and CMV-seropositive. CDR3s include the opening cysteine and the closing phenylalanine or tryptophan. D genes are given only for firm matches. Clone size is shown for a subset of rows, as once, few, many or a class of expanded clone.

TGTGCCAGCAGTACCTACAGGGGGCCCAACTACGAGCAGTACTTC	CASSTYRGPNYEQYF	TRBV28	TRBJ2-7	TRBD1	.
TGTGCTAGTGGTTTGGTAATTGCTAGCGGGGGGTCCGGCGAGCAGTACTTC	CASGLVIASGGSGEQYF	TRBV12-5	TRBJ2-7	TRBD2	.
TGCGCCAGCAGCCAAGATAAAGGGTGGGCAGGATCCAGGGACGAGCAGTACTTC	CASSQDKGWAGSRDEQYF	TRBV4-3	TRBJ2-7	.	.
TGCGCCAGCAGTAGCAGACAGACCGATAATTCACCCCTCCACTTT	CASSSRQTDNSPLHF	TRBV4-3	TRBJ1-6	.	.
TGCGCCAGCAGCCAAGAAGGCCAGGGGACTAATGAAAAACTGTTTTTT	CASSQEGQGTNEKLFF	TRBV4-3	TRBJ1-4	.	.
TGTGCCAGTAGTGAGGCCAGAATAAACACAGATACGCAGTATTTT	CASSEARINTDTQYF	TRBV19	TRBJ2-3	.	.
TGTGCCAGCAGCCCTCCCGGAGGGGCCGGGGAGCTGTTTTTT	CASSPPGGAGELFF	TRBV7-9	TRBJ2-2	.	.
TGTGCCATCGCCCCTTTGGGCCACGAGCAGTACTTC	CAIAPLGHEQYF	TRBV10-3	TRBJ2-7	.	few
TGTGCCAGCAGTTTCCGCGCGGGGGCCTACGAGCAGTACTTC	CASSFRAGAYEQYF	TRBV28	TRBJ2-7	TRBD2	.
TGCAGCGTTGAAGACCCGTTGGGCCAGGGGGTTAGGGGCTACACCTTC	CSVEDPLGQGVRGYTF	TRBV29-1	TRBJ1-2	TRBD1	few
TGTGCCAGCAGTCTTTCCGGGACAGGGGTGAACACTGAAGCTTTCTTT	CASSLSGTGVNTEAFF	TRBV27	TRBJ1-1	TRBD1	few
TGTGCCAGCAGCGTAGCCAGCGAAGAGACCCAGTACTTC	CASSVASEETQYF	TRBV9	TRBJ2-5	.	.
TGTGCCAGCAGCAAAAGGGACCTAGCGGGGGCCAACACCGGGGAGCTGTTTTTT	CASSKRDLAGANTGELFF	TRBV2	TRBJ2-2	TRBD2	.
TGCGCCAGCAGCCAAGAAACAGGGGCTAAGCATTCACCCCTCCACTTT	CASSQETGAKHSPLHF	TRBV4-3	TRBJ1-6	TRBD1	.
TGTGCCAGCAGCTCGAGGACAGTTGATGAAGCTTTCTTT	CASSSRTVDEAFF	TRBV5-4	TRBJ1-1	.	few
TGTGCCACCAGCTCCGTCGCAGCGGGGGCCCTATACAATGAGCAGTTCTTC	CATSSVAAGALYNEQFF	TRBV15	TRBJ2-1	TRBD2	.
TGTGCCAGCAGCTTAGATAGGAGGGTCGGCTCTGGAAACACCATATATTTT	CASSLDRRVGSGNTIYF	TRBV11-3	TRBJ1-3	.	few
TGTGCCAGCAGTGATCCGGGGGGGAACACCGGGGAGCTGTTTTTT	CASSDPGGNTGELFF	TRBV25-1	TRBJ2-2	TRBD2	few
TGTGCCAGCAGCTGGATCGCAGGGCTGGAGACCCAGTACTTC	CASSWIAGLETQYF	TRBV28	TRBJ2-5	.	.
TGTGCCAGCAGTCCGACGGGTCTTGGGAATGAAAAACTGTTTTTT	CASSPTGLGNEKLFF	TRBV28	TRBJ1-4	.	.
TGTGACAGCAGGAAAGGGACAGCCTCGGTGGGCGACTATGGCTACACCTTC	CDSRKGTASVGDYGYTF	TRBV5-8	TRBJ1-2	TRBD1	.
TGTGCCAGCAGTTACTTAATCCCCGGGCGGGGGGAGCAGTTCTTC	CASSYLIPGRGEQFF	TRBV6-5	TRBJ2-1	TRBD2	.
TGTGCCAGCAGCTTAAGTAGGGACAGATACAATGAGCAGTTCTTC	CASSLSRDRYNEQFF	TRBV7-3	TRBJ2-1	TRBD1	.